This entry concerns a single T cell receptor (beta chain). Clones were sequenced by immunoSEQ multiplex PCR, and TCRdb holds only the in-frame ones, with some missing. The sample carries over 350,000 clones, 70% to 90% recorded once. This specimen belongs to a study of blood T cell repertoires in COVID-19. The V gene's germline CDR1 is SGHTA and CDR2 FQGNSA. V was cut by 5 bases and J by 0 bases, with 12 bases left in between. The CDR3 runs 15 residues. Sequenced: PBMCs or T cells enriched from blood (not recorded which). The clonotype originates from a woman aged 18-29 years with acute COVID-19. The chain is built from TRBV7-2 and TRBJ2-3; tentatively, D is TRBD2 (5 bases). In DNA, the CDR3 is TGTGCCAGCAGCCTAATAGCGTCTAGCACAGATACGCAGTATTTT. This gives the protein CASSLIASSTDTQYF.